A selection of T cell receptor beta chains follows, all from one sample in a study of CD8 T cells in Susac syndrome. TCRdb reprocessed the immunoSEQ multiplex PCR reads via MiXCR and lists one record per CDR3 protein. The sample lists 150,000 to 200,000 distinct CDR3 sequences; around 93% were seen once. The sample comprised CD4+ T cells from PBMCs. These receptors originate from a human donor with multiple sclerosis. Each CDR3 is given with its conserved first and last residue. The order of the fields is V gene, clone size, J gene, CDR3 protein. Clone size appears in some rows only: once, few, many, or a class for an expanded clone.

TRBV29-1	once	TRBJ2-7	CSVGGPYSYEQYF
TRBV5-1	.	TRBJ2-5	CASSLARTAIPQETQYF
TRBV20-1	.	TRBJ2-5	CSARGTPGGETQYF
TRBV6-2/TRBV6-3	once	TRBJ2-1	CASSTTSYGPYNEQFF
TRBV30	.	TRBJ2-1	CAWRRTGGVHNEQFF
TRBV20-1	.	TRBJ2-1	CSASSRNEQFF
TRBV12-5	.	TRBJ2-3	CASGLIGTQYF
TRBV20-1	.	TRBJ1-1	CSARASGLLNTEAFF
TRBV9	.	TRBJ1-4	CASSVGGGGEKLFF
TRBV30	.	TRBJ1-1	CAWSDLIGAEAFF
TRBV5-6	once	TRBJ2-7	CASSLAGLAGLEQYF
TRBV27	.	TRBJ1-1	CASSFSQGMPNTEAFF
TRBV30	.	TRBJ1-2	CASNIGGGYTF
TRBV7-6	.	TRBJ1-1	CASSSDRVATEAFF
TRBV11-2	.	TRBJ2-1	CASSLSASGGYEQFF
TRBV10-3	once	TRBJ2-3	CAISESLVIRRETDTQYF
TRBV9	.	TRBJ2-2	CASSVLGQGAWELFF
TRBV20-1	.	TRBJ2-1	CSASMASGGWGNEQFF
TRBV3-1	.	TRBJ2-5	CASSQTVETQYF
TRBV18	.	TRBJ2-1	CASSQQGREQFF
TRBV28	.	TRBJ2-5	CASSLPGGSQETQYF
TRBV6-5	.	TRBJ1-3	CASSYGTPNSGNTIYF
TRBV7-9	.	TRBJ1-1	CASSGVNTEAFF
TRBV18	.	TRBJ2-7	CASLGQGNEQYF
TRBV29-1	.	TRBJ2-6	CSVAGSGANVLTF
TRBV6-4	.	TRBJ2-4	CASSDSGNLAKNIQYF
TRBV5-1	.	TRBJ1-5	CASSSGTDNQPQHF
TRBV7-9	.	TRBJ2-7	CASSLEGTKANEQYF
TRBV7-2	.	TRBJ2-7	CASSPQTGAYEQYF
TRBV30	once	TRBJ2-1	CAWSTKVRILNEQFF
TRBV12-3/TRBV12-4	.	TRBJ2-5	CASSFHPGTIAETQYF
TRBV6-6	.	TRBJ1-2	CASSYSRTGANYGYTF
TRBV15	.	TRBJ1-5	CATSRGHDQPQHF
TRBV30	.	TRBJ1-2	CAWSGSGGYTF
TRBV6-6	.	TRBJ2-1	CASSDRGQSYNEQFF
TRBV7-2	.	TRBJ1-5	CASSAQGNQPQHF
TRBV27	.	TRBJ2-5	CASRGVEGTQYF
TRBV6-2/TRBV6-3	.	TRBJ1-5	CASSYGTALSNQPQHF
TRBV4-2	.	TRBJ2-7	CASSQVGRNPIYEQYF
TRBV6-1	.	TRBJ2-6	CASSQQGLGANVLTF
TRBV10-3	.	TRBJ2-7	CAIGNGRGQYF
TRBV29-1	.	TRBJ2-7	CSVEALGGNKQYF
TRBV28	once	TRBJ1-2	CASSLFTPFQGYTF
TRBV4-2	.	TRBJ2-6	CASSQEFLAGGPGANVLTF
TRBV6-6	.	TRBJ1-2	CASSLSGANYGYTF
TRBV9	once	TRBJ2-2	CASSVPSGGTGELFF
TRBV6-2/TRBV6-3	.	TRBJ2-5	CASSYGSSGSWQETQYF
TRBV18	.	TRBJ2-2	CASSQTLAPVATGELFF
TRBV20-1	.	TRBJ2-5	CSGLDKETQYF
TRBV5-1	.	TRBJ1-2	CASSFGDRWDGYTF
TRBV27	.	TRBJ2-1	CASSRLAGVFEQFF
TRBV6-1	.	TRBJ1-1	CASSVWEFGEVFF